This T cell receptor beta chain was identified in a study of chemoradiotherapy in HPV16-positive cancers. Notes on the study in general: Candidate HPV-specific clones and E7-related TCR motifs grew in tumor during treatment. HPV-responsive T-cell expansion during chemoradiotherapy was linked to improved recurrence-free survival in HPV16-positive patients.

Only in-frame clones appear in the TCRdb table, and some are missing; sequencing was by immunoSEQ multiplex PCR. Of some 7,400 clones detected, 65% to 90% appear once; the ten largest clones hold over 5%. Repertoires were sampled repeatedly during chemoradiotherapy. The V gene end was trimmed by 7 bases and the J gene end by 1 base; junction bases not matched to a gene: 9. The CDR3 runs 14 residues. Germline CDR1 and CDR2: SQVTM and ANQGSEA. This clone is medium-sized. Its antigen is unidentified. The sample in question was tumor tissue, obtained from a patient who underwent chemoradiotherapy. The receptor's source is a human donor with HPV-associated anogenital cancer. The chain has TRBV29-1 and TRBJ1-1; 7 positions match TRBD1. Here the CDR3 DNA reads TGCAGCGCCGCCGGGACAGAGACGAACACTGAAGCTTTCTTT. Translating gives CSAAGTETNTEAFF.